The clone carrying this T cell receptor (beta chain) showed up many times. Its target is not known. In making TCR beta libraries, quantitative 5'-RACE with molecular barcodes was used. MiXCR, applied by TCRdb to the 5' RACE reads, yields one record per CDR3 protein. The sample consists of roughly 180,000 distinct CDR3 sequences, approximately 10% of them appearing once. These data are taken from a study of CD8 T cells in ankylosing spondylitis. Broader study findings: Relatively rare in peripheral blood, disease-linked clones were also CD8+.

Germline CDR1 is MNHEY and CDR2 is SMNVEV (reference sequence). This CDR3 is built from 14 residues. Trimming pared 0 bases from V and 2 bases from J, leaving 5 bases between. The source material was blood, either unsorted or a sorted T cell fraction (not recorded which). This clonotype originated in a male donor with ankylosing spondylitis or in good health (not recorded which). This chain links TRBV27 with TRBJ2-1, with D unclear. CDR3 in amino acids: CASSLSLTYNEQFF. Here the CDR3 DNA reads TGTGCCAGCAGTTTATCGTTGACCTACAATGAGCAGTTCTTC.